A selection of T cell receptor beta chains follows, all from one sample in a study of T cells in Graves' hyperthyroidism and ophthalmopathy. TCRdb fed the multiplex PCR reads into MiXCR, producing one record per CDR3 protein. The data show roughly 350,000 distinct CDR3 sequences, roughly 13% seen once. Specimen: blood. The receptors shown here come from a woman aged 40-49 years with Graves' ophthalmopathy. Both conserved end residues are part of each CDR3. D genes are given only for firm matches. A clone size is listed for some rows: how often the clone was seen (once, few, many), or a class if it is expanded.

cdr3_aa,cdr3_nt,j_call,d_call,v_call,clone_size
CASSEEWPNSYEQYF,TGTGCCAGCAGTGAAGAGTGGCCGAACTCCTACGAGCAGTACTTC,TRBJ2-7,NA,TRBV2,many
CASSLRLAGVGTGELFF,TGTGCCAGCAGTTTACGCCTAGCGGGAGTAGGCACCGGGGAGCTGTTTTTT,TRBJ2-2,TRBD2,TRBV28,many
CASSPGAIDTQYF,TGTGCCAGCTCACCAGGGGCAATAGATACGCAGTATTTT,TRBJ2-3,NA,TRBV18,many
CATSRDGNSGANVLTF,TGTGCCACCAGCAGGGACGGTAACTCTGGGGCCAACGTCCTGACTTTC,TRBJ2-6,NA,TRBV15,few
CASSRQGFGELFF,TGTGCCAGCAGTCGACAGGGGTTCGGGGAGCTGTTTTTT,TRBJ2-2,TRBD1,TRBV12-3/TRBV12-4,NA
CASSLYSSGANVLTF,TGTGCCAGCAGCCTTTACTCCTCTGGGGCCAACGTCCTGACTTTC,TRBJ2-6,NA,TRBV7-2,NA
CASSQDLGAETQYF,TGTGCCAGCAGCCAAGATCTGGGGGCGGAGACCCAGTACTTC,TRBJ2-5,NA,TRBV3-1,many
CSARRLGNTEAFF,TGCAGTGCTAGAAGGCTCGGGAACACTGAAGCTTTCTTT,TRBJ1-1,NA,TRBV20-1,many
CASSIRTVNSPLHF,TGTGCCAGCAGTATAAGGACAGTTAATTCACCCCTCCACTTT,TRBJ1-6,NA,TRBV6-1,many
CASSLPQVYQPQHF,TGTGCCAGCAGTTTACCCCAGGTGTATCAGCCCCAGCATTTT,TRBJ1-5,NA,TRBV12-3/TRBV12-4,NA
CASSFSGARGTEAFF,TGTGCCAGCAGCTTCTCCGGGGCCCGTGGGACTGAAGCTTTCTTT,TRBJ1-1,NA,TRBV7-8,many
CASSLVVREYNEQFF,TGTGCCAGCAGCTTAGTGGTTCGGGAATACAATGAGCAGTTCTTC,TRBJ2-1,NA,TRBV11-3,many
CASIPTSGKYEQYF,TGTGCCAGTATTCCTACTAGCGGGAAATACGAGCAGTACTTC,TRBJ2-7,TRBD2,TRBV19,once
CSARMEGLRSIQYF,TGCAGTGCTAGGATGGAGGGACTACGTTCCATTCAGTACTTC,TRBJ2-4,TRBD2,TRBV20-1,few
CASINLGSGGYEQYF,TGTGCCAGCATTAACCTGGGAAGCGGGGGCTACGAGCAGTACTTC,TRBJ2-7,TRBD2,TRBV27,NA
CASSPQRHSPLHF,TGTGCCAGCAGCCCCCAACGCCATTCACCCCTCCACTTT,TRBJ1-6,NA,TRBV11-2,many
CASSPQQGTFSLSEAFF,TGTGCCAGCTCACCCCAACAGGGGACTTTTTCCCTTTCTGAAGCTTTCTTT,TRBJ1-1,TRBD1,TRBV18,NA
CASSLFRGSNQPQHF,TGTGCCAGCAGTTTGTTTAGGGGAAGCAATCAGCCCCAGCATTTT,TRBJ1-5,NA,TRBV27,many
CASSLARGREKLFF,TGTGCCAGCAGCTTAGCGAGGGGCCGAGAAAAACTGTTTTTT,TRBJ1-4,NA,TRBV7-9,NA
CASSPRLAGVSYEQYF,TGTGCCAGCAGTCCGCGGTTAGCGGGAGTCTCCTACGAGCAGTACTTC,TRBJ2-7,TRBD2,TRBV12-3/TRBV12-4,many
CASSLLQGAAALHF,TGTGCCAGCAGCTTATTACAGGGGGCCGCGGCCCTCCACTTT,TRBJ1-6,TRBD1,TRBV7-9,NA
CASSPGQTYTF,TGTGCCAGCTCACCCGGACAGACCTACACCTTC,TRBJ1-2,NA,TRBV18,few
CATETSVSGRKKTDTQYF,TGTGCCACCGAAACTTCTGTTAGCGGGAGGAAGAAGACAGATACGCAGTATTTT,TRBJ2-3,TRBD2,TRBV24-1,many
CASGRYPPDTQYF,TGTGCCAGCGGGCGGTACCCCCCAGATACGCAGTATTTT,TRBJ2-3,NA,TRBV5-6,many
CSARPGTSGSSYEQYF,TGCAGTGCTAGACCCGGGACTAGCGGTTCATCCTACGAGCAGTACTTC,TRBJ2-7,TRBD2,TRBV20-1,NA
CASSLEPGGTDTQYF,TGTGCCAGCAGCTTAGAACCGGGAGGAACAGATACGCAGTATTTT,TRBJ2-3,TRBD2,TRBV11-2,many
CASSLQGGFGYGSPLHF,TGTGCCAGCAGCCTCCAAGGGGGGTTCGGATATGGTTCACCCCTCCACTTT,TRBJ1-6,NA,TRBV16,NA
CAWSTQGHTQYF,TGTGCCTGGAGCACACAGGGTCATACGCAGTATTTT,TRBJ2-3,NA,TRBV30,NA
CASTYLGESGYTF,TGTGCCAGCACCTACCTCGGAGAAAGCGGCTACACCTTC,TRBJ1-2,NA,TRBV5-4,NA
CASSPLENYEQYF,TGTGCCAGCAGCCCGCTGGAAAATTACGAGCAGTACTTC,TRBJ2-7,NA,TRBV7-9,many
CASSTTGGGNEQFF,TGTGCCAGCAGTACGACAGGGGGGGGTAATGAGCAGTTCTTC,TRBJ2-1,TRBD1,TRBV27,many
CASRPEGVDGYTF,TGTGCCAGCAGGCCTGAGGGGGTAGATGGCTACACCTTC,TRBJ1-2,NA,TRBV7-9,NA
CASSRTSGIGEQYF,TGTGCCAGCAGCAGGACTAGCGGGATCGGCGAGCAGTACTTC,TRBJ2-7,TRBD2,TRBV7-8,NA
CASSEGTNTEAFF,TGTGCCAGCAGTGAGGGGACCAACACTGAAGCTTTCTTT,TRBJ1-1,NA,TRBV27,many
CASSFLGTVGEKLFF,TGTGCCAGCAGCTTTTTGGGGACAGTGGGGGAAAAACTGTTTTTT,TRBJ1-4,TRBD1,TRBV7-8,many
CASSLVPGETYEQYF,TGCGCCAGCAGCTTGGTTCCGGGAGAGACTTACGAGCAGTACTTC,TRBJ2-7,NA,TRBV5-1,many
CAISERDGLAKNIQYF,TGTGCCATCAGTGAGCGTGACGGTTTAGCCAAAAACATTCAGTACTTC,TRBJ2-4,NA,TRBV10-3,many
CASSTSSGTGAGYTF,TGTGCCAGCAGCACTTCTTCCGGGACAGGGGCTGGCTACACCTTC,TRBJ1-2,TRBD1,TRBV7-9,few
CASSGRDASEQFF,TGCGCCAGCAGTGGGAGGGATGCCTCTGAGCAGTTCTTC,TRBJ2-1,TRBD2,TRBV4-1,few
CASSQGTRGDEQFF,TGTGCCAGCAGCCAAGGAACTCGGGGGGACGAGCAGTTCTTC,TRBJ2-1,TRBD2,TRBV4-1,NA